This T cell receptor (beta chain) originates from a study of cytomegalovirus exposure and HLA in healthy donors. Participants comprised healthy donors of bone marrow. Whereas donors were nominally healthy upon sampling, unrecorded immune exposures were probable. As to this clone: The antigen is unknown.

Broader study findings: The study flagged roughly 160 TCR beta chains as cytomegalovirus-associated.

PCR amplification relied on 60 Vbeta primers (plus 13 Jbeta primers). Assay used: immunoSEQ multiplex PCR; TCRdb lists only in-frame clones, some missing. The repertoire has under 130,000 clones, 76% of them found once; the top ten carry around 8.5%. V lost 5 bases to trimming and J lost 2 bases; unmatched junction nucleotides: 3. This CDR3 has 14 residues. CDR1 and CDR2 from the germline V gene are SGHKS and YYEKEE (reference sequence). Sequenced material: PBMCs. The chain employs TRBV5-5 and TRBJ2-7; 11 bases map to TRBD2. The TCR comes from a man in his forties in good health and CMV-seropositive. DNA for the CDR3: TGTGCCAGCAGAATAGCGGGAGGGACCTACGAGCAGTACTTC. Protein product: CASRIAGGTYEQYF.